Listed below are T cell receptor beta chains from one sample, sequenced in a study of blood T cell repertoires in COVID-19. Here immunoSEQ multiplex PCR was the method, and the copy in TCRdb shows in-frame clones only, minus some. The sample includes over 150,000 clones, about four fifths of them seen just once. Sequencing was done on a sample of PBMCs or T cells enriched from blood (not recorded which). The receptor source for this set is a middle-aged man who had recovered from COVID-19. CDR3s include the opening cysteine and the closing phenylalanine or tryptophan. The order of the fields is clone size, V gene, D gene, J gene, CDR3 DNA, CDR3 protein. The D gene is left open where the match is weak. Clone size is stated in some rows and not others, as once, few, many or a class when expanded.

>few|TRBV11-2|.|TRBJ1-1
TGTGCCAGCAGCTTAGGGGCAGCGAACACTGAAGCTTTCTTT
CASSLGAANTEAFF
>.|TRBV4-1|TRBD2|TRBJ2-3
TGCGCCAGCAGCCAACTACTAGCGGGGACCACAGATACGCAGTATTTT
CASSQLLAGTTDTQYF
>.|TRBV20-1|TRBD1|TRBJ2-7
TGCAGTGCTAGTGGACAGGGGGCGTTCGCGTCTTTTAGGGGGCAGTACTTC
CSASGQGAFASFRGQYF
>.|TRBV5-4|.|TRBJ1-1
TGTGCCAGCAGCTTTCCGGGACTAGAAGCTTTCTTT
CASSFPGLEAFF
>once|TRBV19|.|TRBJ2-7
TGTGCCAGTAGTCTAGCCGAGACCTACGAGCAGTACTTC
CASSLAETYEQYF
>.|TRBV5-4|.|TRBJ2-5
TGTGCCAGCAGCTCCCTGGAGACCCAGTACTTC
CASSSLETQYF
>.|TRBV6-5|.|TRBJ2-3
TGTGCCAGCAGAGACTACTCTCAGGCAGATACGCAGTATTTT
CASRDYSQADTQYF
>.|TRBV6-1|TRBD1|TRBJ1-1
TGTGCCAGCAGTGAATTCTGGGGACAGCTGAACACTGAAGCTTTCTTT
CASSEFWGQLNTEAFF
>.|TRBV9|.|TRBJ2-7
TGTGCCAGCAGCGTAGCCCCGTCTACTTCCTACGAGCAGTACTTC
CASSVAPSTSYEQYF
>.|TRBV30|TRBD2|TRBJ2-1
TGTGCCAGCAGCGGGGGGGTATATGAGCAGTTCTTC
CASSGGVYEQFF
>.|TRBV27|.|TRBJ2-2
TGTGCCAGCAGTTTCAGGATGCCACTCCCCCCAAAGCGGACCGGGGAGCTGTTTTTT
CASSFRMPLPPKRTGELFF
>.|TRBV5-6|TRBD2|TRBJ2-7
TGTGCCAGCAGCTTGACCCGGACTAGCGGGGGGCCGAGCTCCTACGAGCAGTACTTC
CASSLTRTSGGPSSYEQYF
>.|TRBV12-3/TRBV12-4|.|TRBJ2-3
TGTGCCAGCAGTTTACAACTCCTCGATACGCAGTATTTT
CASSLQLLDTQYF
>.|TRBV12-3/TRBV12-4|.|TRBJ1-5
TGTGCCAGCAGTTTGAGGGGGGGTCAGCCCCAGCATTTT
CASSLRGGQPQHF
>.|TRBV27|TRBD2|TRBJ2-3
TGTGCCAGCCGGCGGGGGGCCCCGTATTTT
CASRRGAPYF
>.|TRBV18|TRBD1|TRBJ1-2
TGTGCCAGCTCTGGCGGGACAGGGTACTATGGCTACACCTTC
CASSGGTGYYGYTF
>.|TRBV5-1|.|TRBJ1-2
TGCGCCAGCAGCCTGGATTCGGGGTCGAAAGGCTATGGCTACACCTTC
CASSLDSGSKGYGYTF
>.|TRBV19|TRBD1|TRBJ1-1
TGTGCCAGTAGTATACCTTCCCGGGACAGGGGGTTAATTCCGACTGAAGCTTTCTTT
CASSIPSRDRGLIPTEAFF
>few|TRBV14|TRBD1|TRBJ1-1
TGTGCCAGCAGCCACAAGACAGGGATTGGCACTGAAGCTTTCTTT
CASSHKTGIGTEAFF
>few|TRBV19|.|TRBJ2-3
TGTGCCAGTAGTGGTGCAGGGTTTAGCACAGATACGCAGTATTTT
CASSGAGFSTDTQYF
>few|TRBV4-1|.|TRBJ2-7
TGCGCCAGCAGCCAAGAGATAGCCTCGATTTTAAGCGAGCAGTACTTC
CASSQEIASILSEQYF
>.|TRBV9|.|TRBJ2-1
TGTGCCAGCAGCGTATTGAGCGGGACAAACAATGAGCAGTTCTTC
CASSVLSGTNNEQFF
>.|TRBV25-1|TRBD1|TRBJ2-5
TGTGCCAGCAGAAGGACAGGGGGAAGGGTCGACGACCAGTACTTC
CASRRTGGRVDDQYF
>.|TRBV4-2|TRBD1|TRBJ2-5
TGTGCCAGCAGCGTCGGCCGGGGACAGCTTAGAGAGACCCAGTACTTC
CASSVGRGQLRETQYF
>.|TRBV7-2|.|TRBJ2-3
TGTGCCAGCAGCTTAGCGGTATCGGGGGGCGCAGATACGCAGTATTTT
CASSLAVSGGADTQYF
>.|TRBV5-1|TRBD1|TRBJ2-3
TGCGCCAGCAGCTTGGCCTTCAGGGGGCCTACAGATACGCAGTATTTT
CASSLAFRGPTDTQYF
>.|TRBV21-1|.|TRBJ1-5
TGTGCCAGCAGCCGAGGCCGGAGCAATCAGCCCCAGCATTTT
CASSRGRSNQPQHF
>.|TRBV6-2/TRBV6-3|TRBD1|TRBJ1-6
TGTGCCAGCAGTTACGGACAGGGAAGGGTACAAAATTCACCCCTCCACTTT
CASSYGQGRVQNSPLHF
>.|TRBV6-5|.|TRBJ2-7
TGTGCCAGCAGCCGTCCGGGACACTTGTACGAGCAGTACTTC
CASSRPGHLYEQYF
>.|TRBV19|TRBD2|TRBJ2-3
TGTGCCAGTAGTCCCCTAGCGGGGGGCACCGCAGATACGCAGTATTTT
CASSPLAGGTADTQYF
>once|TRBV13|.|TRBJ1-4
TGTGCCAGCAGCCCTCGGCGGGGGGCAACTAATGAAAAACTGTTTTTT
CASSPRRGATNEKLFF
>.|TRBV7-8|.|TRBJ1-2
TGTGCCAGCAGGATAGAGGCCCTGACAGAGTTTAGTTCTCCTAACTATGGCTACACCTTC
CASRIEALTEFSSPNYGYTF
>.|TRBV28|.|TRBJ1-1
TGTGCCAGCAGTTTAGGGGCCGGGAACACTGAAGCTTTCTTT
CASSLGAGNTEAFF
>.|TRBV6-2/TRBV6-3|TRBD1|TRBJ1-1
TGTGCCAGCAGCGACAGGGTTACTGAAGCTTTCTTT
CASSDRVTEAFF
>.|TRBV6-2/TRBV6-3|TRBD1|TRBJ1-5
TGTGCCAGCAGTTTTGGGGACAGGGCGGGCAATCAGCCCCAGCATTTT
CASSFGDRAGNQPQHF
>.|TRBV7-2|TRBD1|TRBJ1-1
TGTGCCAGCAGCTTGCGGACAGGGCGGGCTTTCTTT
CASSLRTGRAFF
>.|TRBV7-2|.|TRBJ2-3
TGTGCCAGCAGCTTAACAATCACAGATACGCAGTATTTT
CASSLTITDTQYF
>.|TRBV11-2|TRBD1|TRBJ2-2
TGTGCCATCGCTGGGACCCGGGACAGGGTCACCGGGGAGCTGTTTTTT
CAIAGTRDRVTGELFF
>.|TRBV29-1|.|TRBJ1-3
TGCAGCGTTGTTCTGGAGAGCTCTGGAAACACCATATATTTT
CSVVLESSGNTIYF
>.|TRBV3-1/TRBV3-2|.|TRBJ1-4
TGTGCCAGCAGCCAAATGGGGGAGGAGGAAGAAAAACTGTTTTTT
CASSQMGEEEEKLFF
>few|TRBV19|TRBD1|TRBJ1-5
TGTGCCAGTACCCCGGGACAGAATAGCAATCAGCCCCAGCATTTT
CASTPGQNSNQPQHF
>.|TRBV11-3|.|TRBJ2-1
TGTGCCAGCAGCGGACGGGGAGTAAATGAGCAGTTCTTC
CASSGRGVNEQFF
>.|TRBV7-2|TRBD2|TRBJ2-3
TGTGCCAGCAGCTTGGGCCATAGCGGGGGGGAGTCCGCGGGTACGCAGTATTTT
CASSLGHSGGESAGTQYF
>few|TRBV7-2|TRBD1|TRBJ1-2
TGTGCCAGCAGCTTATTAGGGGGCGGCAAAGGTGGCTACACCTTC
CASSLLGGGKGGYTF
>.|TRBV5-4|TRBD1|TRBJ1-1
TGTGCCAGCAGCTTGGGACAGGGCGTTATGAACACTGAAGCTTTCTTT
CASSLGQGVMNTEAFF
>.|TRBV27|.|TRBJ1-2
TGTGCCAGCAGTTTGGGGGGGAATGGCTACACCTTC
CASSLGGNGYTF
>.|TRBV10-2|TRBD2|TRBJ2-7
TGCGCCAGCAGTGAGGCGACTAGCGGGGGGGCTGAGCAGTACTTC
CASSEATSGGAEQYF
>.|TRBV6-1|.|TRBJ1-2
TGTGCCAGCAGTGAAGCGGGGACACCTAAGGGCTATGGCTACACCTTC
CASSEAGTPKGYGYTF
>.|TRBV7-8|TRBD1|TRBJ1-1
TGTGCCAGCAGCTCGGGGTTCCGGACAGGGGGCGAAGCTTTCTTT
CASSSGFRTGGEAFF